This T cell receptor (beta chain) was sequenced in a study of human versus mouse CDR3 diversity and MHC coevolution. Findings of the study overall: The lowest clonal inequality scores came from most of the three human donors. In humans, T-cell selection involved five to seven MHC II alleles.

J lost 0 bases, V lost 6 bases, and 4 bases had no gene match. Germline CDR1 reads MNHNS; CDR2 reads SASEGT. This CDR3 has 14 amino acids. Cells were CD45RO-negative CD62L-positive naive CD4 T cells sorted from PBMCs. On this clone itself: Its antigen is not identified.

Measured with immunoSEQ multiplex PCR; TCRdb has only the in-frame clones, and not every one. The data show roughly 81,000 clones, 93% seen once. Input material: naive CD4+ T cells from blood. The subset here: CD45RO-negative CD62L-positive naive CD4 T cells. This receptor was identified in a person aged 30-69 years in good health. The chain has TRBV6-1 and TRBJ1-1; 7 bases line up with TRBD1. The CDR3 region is CASRSTGMNTEAFF. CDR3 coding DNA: TGTGCCAGCAGGTCGACAGGGATGAACACTGAAGCTTTCTTT.